The sequence of this T cell receptor beta chain was determined in a study of early T cells in non-severe SARS-CoV-2 infection. Whole-study results and caveats: In VDJdb matching, anti-spike CD8 responses were favored while private and CD4 specificities went missing.

This clonotype was seen more than once but under ten times. The antigen is undetermined. A single record per CDR3 protein comes from TCRdb applying MiXCR to the 5' RACE reads. Of about 69,000 distinct CDR3 sequences listed, approximately 13% are singletons. V was cut by 2 bases and J by 0 bases, with 5 bases left in between. Germline-derived CDR1 and CDR2 are SGHNT and YYREEE (reference sequence). The CDR3 consists of 13 residues. This rearrangement joins TRBV5-4 to TRBJ2-5; no reliable D call. Sequencing was done on a sample of whole blood. This TCR derives from an adult who was a healthcare worker with PCR-confirmed SARS-CoV-2 infection or an uninfected control (not recorded which). The CDR3 coding sequence is TGTGCCAGCAGCTTCCACAACCAAGAGACCCAGTACTTC. It yields the protein CASSFHNQETQYF.